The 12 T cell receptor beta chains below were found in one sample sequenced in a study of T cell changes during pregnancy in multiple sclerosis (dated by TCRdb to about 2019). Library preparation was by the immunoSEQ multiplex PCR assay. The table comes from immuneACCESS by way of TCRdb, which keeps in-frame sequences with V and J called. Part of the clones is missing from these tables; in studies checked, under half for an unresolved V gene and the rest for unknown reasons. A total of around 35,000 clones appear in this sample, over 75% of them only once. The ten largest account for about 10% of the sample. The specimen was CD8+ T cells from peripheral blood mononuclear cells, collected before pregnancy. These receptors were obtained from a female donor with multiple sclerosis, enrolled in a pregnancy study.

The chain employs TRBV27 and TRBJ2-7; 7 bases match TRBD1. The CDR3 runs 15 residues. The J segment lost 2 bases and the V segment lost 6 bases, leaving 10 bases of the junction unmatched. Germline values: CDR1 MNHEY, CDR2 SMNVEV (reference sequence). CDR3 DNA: TGTGCCAGCAGCACATCCCGGGACAGACCCTACGAGCAGTACTTC. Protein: CASSTSRDRPYEQYF.

The CDR3 region is CASRFSSDEKLFF. The CDR3 bases are TGTGCCAGCAGGTTTAGTAGTGATGAAAAACTGTTTTTT. The chain has TRBV7-9 and TRBJ1-4, with no clear D. The CDR3 has 13 residues. V gave up 6 bases and J gave up 6 bases, with 11 bases separating them. Germline values: CDR1 SEHNR, CDR2 FQNEAQ (reference sequence).

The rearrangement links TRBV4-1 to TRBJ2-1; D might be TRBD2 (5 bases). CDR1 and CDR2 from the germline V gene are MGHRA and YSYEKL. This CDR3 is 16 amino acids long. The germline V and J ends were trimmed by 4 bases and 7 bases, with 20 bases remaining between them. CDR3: CASSPEGRAVGNEQFF. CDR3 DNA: TGCGCCAGCAGCCCCGAGGGTCGGGCAGTCGGAAATGAGCAGTTCTTC.

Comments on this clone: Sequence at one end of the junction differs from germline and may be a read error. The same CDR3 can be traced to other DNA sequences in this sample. CDR3 sequence: CASSYMAGAISEQYF. CDR3 in DNA: TGTGCCAGTAGTTACATGGCGGGGGCGATCTCCGAGCAGTACTTC. The chain employs TRBV6-5 and TRBJ2-7, with D possibly being TRBD2 (7 bases). This CDR3 has 15 amino acids. Germline V gene lookup returns CDR1 MNHEY and CDR2 SVGAGI.

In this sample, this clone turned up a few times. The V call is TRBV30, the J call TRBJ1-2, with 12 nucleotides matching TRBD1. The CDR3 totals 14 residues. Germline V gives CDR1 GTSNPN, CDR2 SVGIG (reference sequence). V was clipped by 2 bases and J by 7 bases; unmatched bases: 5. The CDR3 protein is CAWSYGTGGSGYTF. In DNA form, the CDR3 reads TGTGCCTGGAGTTATGGGACAGGGGGCTCTGGCTACACCTTC.

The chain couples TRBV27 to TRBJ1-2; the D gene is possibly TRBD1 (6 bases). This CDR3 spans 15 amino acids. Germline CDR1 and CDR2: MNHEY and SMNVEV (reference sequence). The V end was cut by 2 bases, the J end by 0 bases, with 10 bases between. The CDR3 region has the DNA TGTGCCAGCAGTTTAGTCTCAGGGGCTAACTATGGCTACACCTTC. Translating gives CASSLVSGANYGYTF.

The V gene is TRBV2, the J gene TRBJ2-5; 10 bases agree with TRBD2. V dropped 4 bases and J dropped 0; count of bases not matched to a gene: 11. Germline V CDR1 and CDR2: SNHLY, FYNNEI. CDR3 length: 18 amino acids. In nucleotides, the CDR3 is TGTGCCAGCAGTGGCCCGGGAGCGGGAGGGCCAGACCAAGAGACCCAGTACTTC. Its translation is CASSGPGAGGPDQETQYF.

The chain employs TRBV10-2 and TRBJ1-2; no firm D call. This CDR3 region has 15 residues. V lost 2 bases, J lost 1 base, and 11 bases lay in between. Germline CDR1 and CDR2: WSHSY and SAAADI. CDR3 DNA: TGCGCCAGCAGTGAGCAGAGCACTATTAACTATGGCTACACCTTC. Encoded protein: CASSEQSTINYGYTF.

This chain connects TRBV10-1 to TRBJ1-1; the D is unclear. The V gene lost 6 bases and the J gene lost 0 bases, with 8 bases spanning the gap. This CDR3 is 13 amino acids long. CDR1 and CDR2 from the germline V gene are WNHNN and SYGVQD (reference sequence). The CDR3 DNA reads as TGCGCCAGCAGCCTCGGAGTGAACACTGAAGCTTTCTTT. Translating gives CASSLGVNTEAFF.

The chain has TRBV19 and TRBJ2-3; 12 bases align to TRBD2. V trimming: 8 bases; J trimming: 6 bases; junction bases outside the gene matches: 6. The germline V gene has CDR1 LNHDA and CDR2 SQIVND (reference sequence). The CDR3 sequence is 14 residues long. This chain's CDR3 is CASSRTSGIDTQYF. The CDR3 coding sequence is TGTGCCAGTTCCAGGACTAGCGGGATCGATACGCAGTATTTT. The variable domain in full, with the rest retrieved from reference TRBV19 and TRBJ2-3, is DGGITQSPKYLFRKEGQNVTLSCEQNLNHDAMYWYRQDPGQGLRLIYYSQIVNDFQKGDIAEGYSVSREKKESFPLTVTSAQKNPTAFYLCASSRTSGIDTQYFGPGTRLTVL.

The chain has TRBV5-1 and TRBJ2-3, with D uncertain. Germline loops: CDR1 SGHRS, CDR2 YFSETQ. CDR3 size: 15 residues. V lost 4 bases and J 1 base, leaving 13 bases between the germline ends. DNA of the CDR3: TGCGCCAGCAGCCCCCACCCGAGAGGCACAGATACGCAGTATTTT. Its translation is CASSPHPRGTDTQYF.

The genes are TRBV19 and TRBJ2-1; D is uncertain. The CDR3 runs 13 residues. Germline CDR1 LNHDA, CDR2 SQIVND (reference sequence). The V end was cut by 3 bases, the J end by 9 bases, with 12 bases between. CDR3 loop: CASSIFSLTEQFF. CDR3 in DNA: TGTGCCAGTAGTATTTTTAGCTTGACTGAGCAGTTCTTC. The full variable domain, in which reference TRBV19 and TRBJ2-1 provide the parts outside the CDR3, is DGGITQSPKYLFRKEGQNVTLSCEQNLNHDAMYWYRQDPGQGLRLIYYSQIVNDFQKGDIAEGYSVSREKKESFPLTVTSAQKNPTAFYLCASSIFSLTEQFFGPGTRLTVL.